The text below deals with one T cell receptor (beta chain). Germline CDR1 SGDLS, CDR2 YYNGEE. This CDR3 comprises 14 residues. Trimming stripped 0 bases from V and 6 bases from J, with 9 bases between. The data derive from a study of OX40 agonist ivuxolimab in advanced cancers. The protocol was immunoSEQ multiplex PCR, while the TCRdb copy is restricted to in-frame clones and leaves out a portion. The table lists 40,000 to 45,000 clones, more than 80% of them singletons, with 4.5% to 6% in the top ten. The receptor's source is an adult with an advanced solid tumor such as melanoma, head and neck, liver or kidney cancer. V gene TRBV9 combines with J gene TRBJ2-2; D gene unclear. Sequenced material: CD4+ or CD8+ T cells sorted from blood, taken in a trial of the OX40 agonist ivuxolimab. CDR3: CASSVDDRAGELFF. CDR3 nucleotides: TGTGCCAGCAGCGTAGACGATCGCGCCGGGGAGCTGTTTTTT. Full variable domain (outside the CDR3, taken from reference TRBV9 and TRBJ2-2): DSGVTQTPKHLITATGQRVTLRCSPRSGDLSVYWYQQSLDQGLQFLIQYYNGEERAKGNILERFSAQQFPDLHSELNLSSLELGDSALYFCASSVDDRAGELFFGEGSRLTVL.